Shown below are 24 T cell receptor beta chains from a single sample sequenced in a study of response to subunit inactivated influenza vaccine. TCRdb fed the RT-PCR reads into MiXCR, producing one record per CDR3 protein. The sample lists some 550,000 distinct CDR3 sequences; roughly 23% were seen once. These same records also appear under a second study, on T cells expressing NK-cell markers. According to that study: 5'RACE template switching built TCR beta cDNA with unique molecular identifiers.

The input for sequencing was CD4+ T cells sorted from PBMCs, taken about 12 days after vaccination. Every receptor here comes from a man aged 45-65 years who received an inactivated influenza vaccine.

This clonotype showed up many times. The chain joins TRBV7-2 to TRBJ1-1; no clear D gene. Trimming took off 6 bases at V and 3 bases at J, with 11 bases between the two ends. Looked up from germline, CDR1 is SGHTA and CDR2 is FQGNSA. The CDR3 consists of 13 residues. In nucleotides, the CDR3 is TGTGCCAGCAGGCGGGAGATCGACACTGAAGCTTTCTTT. Encoded protein: CASRREIDTEAFF. The full variable domain, with the rest looked up from reference TRBV7-2 and TRBJ1-1, is GAGVSQSPSNKVTEKGKDVELRCDPISGHTALYWYRQSLGQGLEFLIYFQGNSAPDKSGLPSDRFSAERTGGSVSTLTIQRTQQEDSAVYLCASRREIDTEAFFGQGTRLTVV.

This clonotype was counted only a few times. The chain recombines TRBV12-3 or TRBV12-4 with TRBJ1-5, with TRBD1 identical over 8 bases. The junction had 5 bases not matched to a gene; V was cut back by 1 base and J by 6 bases. The CDR3 contains 15 residues. Here the CDR3 reads CASSLGTGRAQPQHF. The CDR3 DNA follows: TGTGCCAGCAGTTTAGGGACAGGGAGGGCTCAGCCCCAGCATTTT.

The gene calls are TRBV7-2 and TRBJ2-7; D is perhaps TRBD1 (5 bases). The V gene lost 1 base and the J gene lost 2 bases, with 9 bases spanning the gap. Germline lookup yields CDR1 SGHTA and CDR2 FQGNSA. The CDR3 has 14 residues. The CDR3, as DNA: TGTGCCAGCAGCTTAGAGGCAGGGACCTACGAGCAGTACTTC. This sequence encodes CASSLEAGTYEQYF.

J is TRBJ2-7 and V is TRBV7-2, with TRBD2 as a possible D gene (6 bases). Germline V lookup: CDR1 SGHTA, CDR2 FQGNSA. The CDR3 runs 14 residues. V was shortened by 5 bases and J by 0 bases, with 11 bases between the two germline ends. The CDR3 protein is CASSRGVSSYEQYF. CDR3 bases: TGTGCCAGCAGCCGCGGGGTTAGCTCCTACGAGCAGTACTTC.

The gene calls are TRBV4-2 and TRBJ1-2; a possible D gene is TRBD1 (5 bases). The length of the CDR3 is 17 residues. The germline CDR1 and CDR2 sequences are LGHNA and YNFKEQ. V was clipped by 0 bases and J by 0 bases, with 14 bases between them. The CDR3 sequence is CASSQDPQGFTNYGYTF. The CDR3 DNA follows: TGTGCCAGCAGCCAAGACCCGCAGGGCTTTACTAACTATGGCTACACCTTC.

This clonotype was detected only a few times. This chain links TRBV6-1 with TRBJ1-1; TRBD1 might be the D (5 bases). CDR1 is MNHNS, CDR2 SASEGT, per germline. V was cut by 4 bases and J by 0 bases, with 12 bases left in between. The CDR3 runs 15 residues. The CDR3 sequence is CASSGRQSMNTEAFF. Written as DNA, the CDR3 is TGTGCCAGCAGTGGAAGACAGTCCATGAACACTGAAGCTTTCTTT.

The chain joins TRBV20-1 to TRBJ2-7; 9 bases fit TRBD2. The J segment lost 5 bases and the V segment lost 6 bases, leaving 8 bases of the junction unmatched. Germline CDR1 reads DFQATT; CDR2 reads SNEGSKA (reference sequence). The CDR3 is made up of 13 amino acids. CDR3 loop: CSARAGGAHEQYF. The CDR3, as DNA: TGCAGTGCCCGAGCGGGAGGCGCCCACGAGCAGTACTTC.

This sequence joins TRBV13 and TRBJ2-1, with D tentatively TRBD2 (6 bases). CDR1 is PRHDT and CDR2 is FYEKMQ in the germline V gene (reference sequence). The CDR3 is 22 amino acids. V was trimmed by 5 bases and J by 0 bases, leaving 32 bases between them. CDR3 nucleotide sequence: TGTGCCAGCAGCCAAGTGAAGGGCGGGACCGGGACCCCGAAAAGCTCCTACAATGAGCAGTTCTTC. Translating gives CASSQVKGGTGTPKSSYNEQFF. The full variable domain, with the rest looked up from reference TRBV13 and TRBJ2-1, is AAGVIQSPRHLIKEKRETATLKCYPIPRHDTVYWYQQGPGQDPQFLISFYEKMQSDKGSIPDRFSAQQFSDYHSELNMSSLELGDSALYFCASSQVKGGTGTPKSSYNEQFFGPGTRLTVL.

This clonotype was counted a few times. V gene TRBV6-2 or TRBV6-3 combines with J gene TRBJ2-1; perhaps TRBD1 as D (6 bases). V gave up 6 bases and J gave up 4 bases, with 16 bases separating them. The CDR3 is made up of 15 amino acids. The germline V gene has CDR1 MNHEY and CDR2 SVGEGT. Here the CDR3 DNA reads TGTGCCAGCAGGAGCAGACTACAGGGTTACAATGAGCAGTTCTTC. Protein sequence: CASRSRLQGYNEQFF.

This clonotype was counted between two and nine times. The rearrangement joins TRBV28 to TRBJ2-1, with 8 bases that match TRBD1. The CDR3 is made up of 15 amino acids. Germline V lookup: CDR1 MDHEN, CDR2 SYDVKM. Trimming cost V 4 bases and J 7 bases; bases outside gene matches: 9. The CDR3 DNA sequence: TGTGCCAGCAGTTCCGGACAGGGTCAGTGGAATGAGCAGTTCTTC. This gives the protein CASSSGQGQWNEQFF.

The chain employs TRBV7-2 and TRBJ2-5; D might be TRBD1 or TRBD2, each matching 5 bases. Between the trimmed V and J ends, which lost 3 bases and 5 bases, there was a span of 10 bases. The CDR3 has 13 amino acids. Per germline, CDR1 SGHTA and CDR2 FQGNSA. CDR3 in DNA: TGTGCCAGCAGCTTCGGGGCACTTGAGACCCAGTACTTC. As protein: CASSFGALETQYF.

The chain joins TRBV4-2 to TRBJ2-5; no clear D gene. This CDR3 region has 17 residues. Looked up from germline, CDR1 is LGHNA and CDR2 is YNFKEQ. The V gene lost 0 bases and the J gene lost 5 bases, with 19 bases spanning the gap. CDR3 nucleotide sequence: TGTGCCAGCAGCCAAGATGCCCCCTCCAACAAACGGGAGACCCAGTACTTC. Translation gives CASSQDAPSNKRETQYF.

The rearrangement uses TRBV5-1 and TRBJ2-5; D possibly uses TRBD1 or TRBD2 (5 bases each). The germline V gene has CDR1 SGHRS and CDR2 YFSETQ. The CDR3 consists of 16 residues. V lost 4 bases to trimming and J lost 7 bases, with 23 bases between them. CDR3 protein: CASSDPRDGPGSTQYF. CDR3 coding DNA: TGCGCCAGCAGCGACCCACGGGACGGTCCGGGTTCGACCCAGTACTTC.

In its sample, this clonotype was seen a few times. The CDR3 bases are TGTGCCAGCAGTTTTCGCGGCTACTCCTACAATGAGCAGTTCTTC. The encoded protein is CASSFRGYSYNEQFF. This chain joins TRBV28 and TRBJ2-1; D remains unclear. Trimming pared 3 bases from V and 0 bases from J, leaving 9 bases between. In germline, CDR1 is MDHEN, CDR2 SYDVKM. This CDR3 has 15 residues.

The chain employs TRBV10-3 and TRBJ2-1; 13 positions agree with TRBD2. After removal of 7 bases from V and 4 bases from J, the junction contained 4 bases not matched to a gene. CDR3 length: 15 residues. Per germline, CDR1 ENHRY and CDR2 SYGVKD. In nucleotides, the CDR3 is TGTGCCATCACTGGACTAGCGGGAGAGTACAATGAGCAGTTCTTC. Amino acids: CAITGLAGEYNEQFF.

The chain joins TRBV20-1 to TRBJ2-2, with D perhaps matching TRBD1 (7 bases). This CDR3 comprises 14 residues. The ends were cut back, 6 bases at V and 0 bases at J, with 11 bases in the middle. The germline V gene encodes CDR1 DFQATT and CDR2 SNEGSKA (reference sequence). The CDR3 protein is CSAGGQTNTGELFF. CDR3 bases: TGCAGTGCGGGGGGACAGACGAACACCGGGGAGCTGTTTTTT.

The J gene is TRBJ2-2, the V gene TRBV10-3; possibly TRBD1 for D (5 bases). V lost 2 bases to trimming and J lost 2 bases, with 6 bases between them. Germline lookup yields CDR1 ENHRY and CDR2 SYGVKD. CDR3 length equals 14 residues. CDR3: CAISEQGNTGELFF. CDR3 DNA sequence: TGTGCCATCAGTGAGCAGGGAAACACCGGGGAGCTGTTTTTT.

The chain carries TRBV10-3 and TRBJ2-7, with 7 bases matching TRBD1. The CDR3 has 16 residues. Germline loops: CDR1 ENHRY, CDR2 SYGVKD. Unmatched junction bases numbered 11, after V lost 3 bases and J lost 3 bases. DNA of the CDR3: TGTGCCATCAGTGATTCATCCGGGACAGTAGGCTACGAGCAGTACTTC. Translated: CAISDSSGTVGYEQYF.

This clonotype was counted only a few times. The chain links TRBV10-3 to TRBJ1-5; D is undetermined. V lost 0 bases, J lost 9 bases, and 9 bases lay in between. The CDR3 consists of 13 residues. Germline V gene lookup returns CDR1 ENHRY and CDR2 SYGVKD. In nucleotides, the CDR3 is TGTGCCATCAGTGAGTCGGGATTGGCGCCCCAGCATTTT. Its translation: CAISESGLAPQHF.

This clonotype showed up many times. The rearrangement links TRBV6-1 to TRBJ2-1, with D possibly matching TRBD2 (6 bases). The CDR3 has 15 residues. The ends were cut back, 6 bases at V and 5 bases at J, with 17 bases in the middle. Per germline, CDR1 MNHNS and CDR2 SASEGT. The CDR3 sequence is CASSSIGLTNNEQFF. CDR3 DNA sequence: TGTGCCAGCAGCTCCATTGGACTAACCAACAATGAGCAGTTCTTC.

This clonotype came up many times. The chain joins TRBV4-1 to TRBJ2-3; D is undetermined. V gave up 1 base and J gave up 1 base, with 3 bases separating them. CDR1 is MGHRA, CDR2 YSYEKL, per germline. This CDR3 is 13 amino acids long. CDR3 region: CASSQVGTDTQYF. The CDR3 nucleotides read TGCGCCAGCAGCCAAGTCGGCACAGATACGCAGTATTTT.

The J gene is TRBJ2-1, the V gene TRBV7-9; possibly TRBD1 or TRBD2 for D (6 bases each). Germline values: CDR1 SEHNR, CDR2 FQNEAQ (reference sequence). Trimming shortened V by 1 base and J by 4 bases, and 11 bases separated the two germline ends. This CDR3 spans 15 amino acids. Here the CDR3 DNA reads TGTGCCAGCAGCTTAGGGAGGGGGGTATACAATGAGCAGTTCTTC. Translation gives CASSLGRGVYNEQFF.

This clonotype was detected only a few times. The chain uses TRBV10-3 and TRBJ1-2, with a tentative D call TRBD1 (6 bases). V lost 4 bases and J 4 bases, leaving 16 bases between the germline ends. CDR1 and CDR2 from the germline V gene are ENHRY and SYGVKD. There are 15 residues in the CDR3. This CDR3 reads CAISVVRQVPYGYTF. The CDR3 nucleotides are TGTGCCATCAGTGTAGTTCGACAGGTTCCCTATGGCTACACCTTC.

This chain uses TRBV14 with TRBJ2-2; D is unclear. V lost 1 base, J lost 5 bases, and 8 bases lay in between. Germline V CDR1 and CDR2: SGHDN, FVKESK. The CDR3 consists of 14 residues. Here the CDR3 reads CASSQAVGTGELFF. CDR3 in DNA: TGTGCCAGCAGCCAAGCTGTGGGAACCGGGGAGCTGTTTTTT.